One sample yielded the 3 T cell receptor beta chains listed below, sequenced in a study of T cell repertoires in cytomegalovirus infection. TCRdb redid the calling of the reads with MiXCR, one entry per CDR3 protein. The sample includes roughly 130,000 distinct CDR3 sequences, around 25% seen only once; the top ten take roughly 35%. No antigens are known for them. Source material: PBMCs, sequenced either directly or after in vitro stimulation (not recorded which). These receptors all come from a human donor in good health (CMV status not recorded). Some clones in this sample may be carry-over from other donors' samples.

This clonotype was counted ten times or more. V usage is TRBV7-2 and J usage is TRBJ2-7; no definite D call. Trimming left V 1 base short and J 3 bases short, with 1 base between. Germline V gene data show CDR1 as SGHTA and CDR2 as FQGNSA. This CDR3 region has 11 residues. The chain's CDR3 is CASSLDYEQYF. In DNA, the CDR3 is TGTGCCAGCAGCTTAGACTACGAGCAGTACTTC.

This chain uses TRBV27 with TRBJ2-5, with D hard to call. V shed 6 bases and J shed 5 bases, with 19 bases lying between them. In germline, CDR1 is MNHEY, CDR2 SMNVEV (reference sequence). The length of the CDR3 is 15 residues. The CDR3 loop reads CASRMRSRLGETQYF. In nucleotides, the CDR3 is TGTGCCAGCAGAATGCGATCTCGGTTAGGGGAGACCCAGTACTTC.

This clonotype was seen a few times. The chain joins TRBV11-2 to TRBJ2-1, with TRBD2 matching over 11 bases. Germline trimming cut 1 base from V and 7 bases from J; bases unmatched to any gene: 3. The CDR3 loop spans 15 amino acids. Germline loops: CDR1 SGHAT, CDR2 FQNNGV. The CDR3 DNA reads as TGTGCCAGCAGCTTAGGACTAGCGGGAAGGAATGAGCAGTTCTTC. Its translation: CASSLGLAGRNEQFF.